The rows below give T cell receptor beta chains drawn from one sample of a study of CD8 T cells in Susac syndrome. Each CDR3 protein is one row after TCRdb ran MiXCR on the immunoSEQ multiplex PCR reads. Here the sample spans 84,000 or so distinct CDR3 sequences, 95% to 96% being singletons. The material sequenced was CD8+ T cells from PBMCs. Receptor source: a human donor with Susac syndrome. The CDR3 runs from the conserved cysteine through the conserved F or W. Each record gives: clone size, V gene, CDR3 protein. Rows give clone size only sometimes, using once, few, many, or a class for an expanded clone.

size: once; V: TRBV20-1; CDR3: CSAPNPGVDYGYTF
size: -; V: TRBV9; CDR3: CASSVAGEGHNEQFF
size: -; V: TRBV5-6; CDR3: CASSTRQGAYSNQPQHF
size: -; V: TRBV5-8; CDR3: CASSFGGWGTEAFF
size: -; V: TRBV7-8; CDR3: CASSLALFSGRGDNEQFF
size: -; V: TRBV7-2; CDR3: CASSLKPGQGLSPLHF
size: once; V: TRBV5-4; CDR3: CASSLVGGGAVETQYF
size: -; V: TRBV4-3; CDR3: CASSQEVGRQETQYF
size: once; V: TRBV9; CDR3: CASSEGQGAPIQYF
size: -; V: TRBV15; CDR3: CATSDRGQETQYF
size: -; V: TRBV10-2; CDR3: CASSEPGGRADTQYF
size: -; V: TRBV28; CDR3: CASSQQRAYEQYF
size: -; V: TRBV20-1; CDR3: CSARVISGTSIYEQYF
size: -; V: TRBV15; CDR3: CATSRDLSRRDTQYF
size: -; V: TRBV19; CDR3: CASSEGQTYEQYF
size: -; V: TRBV27; CDR3: CASSLDVSHSYNEQFF
size: -; V: TRBV5-6; CDR3: CASSSTTGGSETQYF
size: -; V: TRBV7-8; CDR3: CASSSTDNEQFF
size: -; V: TRBV29-1; CDR3: CSVFTGEPTSGNTIYF
size: -; V: TRBV20-1; CDR3: CSAREPGRRTYEQYF
size: -; V: TRBV19; CDR3: CASSPGLYNEQFF
size: -; V: TRBV6-2/TRBV6-3; CDR3: CATGELNTGELFF